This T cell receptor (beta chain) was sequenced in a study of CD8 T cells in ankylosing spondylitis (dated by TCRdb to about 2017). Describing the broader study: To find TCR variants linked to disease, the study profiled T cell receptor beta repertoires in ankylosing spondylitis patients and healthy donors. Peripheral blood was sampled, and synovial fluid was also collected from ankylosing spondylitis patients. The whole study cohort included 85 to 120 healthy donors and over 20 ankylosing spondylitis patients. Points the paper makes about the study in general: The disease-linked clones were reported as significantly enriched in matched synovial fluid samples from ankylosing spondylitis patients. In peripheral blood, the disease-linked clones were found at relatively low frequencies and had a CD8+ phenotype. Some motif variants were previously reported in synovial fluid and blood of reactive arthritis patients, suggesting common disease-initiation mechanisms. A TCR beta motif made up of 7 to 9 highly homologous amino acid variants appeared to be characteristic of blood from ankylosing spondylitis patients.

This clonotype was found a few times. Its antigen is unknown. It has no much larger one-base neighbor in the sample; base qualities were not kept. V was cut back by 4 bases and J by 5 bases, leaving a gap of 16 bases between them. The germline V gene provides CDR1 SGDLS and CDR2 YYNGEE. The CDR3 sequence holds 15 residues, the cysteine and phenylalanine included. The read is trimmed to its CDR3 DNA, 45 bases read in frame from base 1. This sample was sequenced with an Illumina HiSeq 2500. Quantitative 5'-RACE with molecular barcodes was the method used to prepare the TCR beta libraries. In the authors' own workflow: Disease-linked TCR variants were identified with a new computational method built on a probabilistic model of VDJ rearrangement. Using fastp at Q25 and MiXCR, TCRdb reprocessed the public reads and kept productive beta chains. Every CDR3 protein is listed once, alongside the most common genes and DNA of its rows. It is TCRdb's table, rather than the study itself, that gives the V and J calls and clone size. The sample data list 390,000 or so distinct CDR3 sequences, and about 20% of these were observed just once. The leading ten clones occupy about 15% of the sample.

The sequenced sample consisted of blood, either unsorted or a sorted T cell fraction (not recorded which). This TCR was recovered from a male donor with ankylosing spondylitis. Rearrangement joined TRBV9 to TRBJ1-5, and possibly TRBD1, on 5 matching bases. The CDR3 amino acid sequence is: CASSSSGTADQPQHF. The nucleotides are TGTGCCAGCAGCTCCTCCGGGACTGCAGATCAGCCCCAGCATTTT.